One and the same sample provided the 32 T cell receptor beta chains below, sequenced in a study of cytomegalovirus exposure and HLA in healthy donors. With 60 Vbeta and 13 Jbeta primers, the PCR was carried out. Assay used: immunoSEQ multiplex PCR; TCRdb lists only in-frame clones, some missing. This table holds tens of thousands of clones, approximately 78% found once. Sequenced sample: PBMCs. These receptors all come from a woman under 40 in good health and CMV-seronegative.

The gene calls are TRBV5-1 and TRBJ2-3; TRBD1 aligns across 9 bases. V was pared by 4 bases and J by 2 bases, with 5 bases of the junction left unmatched. Germline CDR1 SGHRS, CDR2 YFSETQ. The CDR3 consists of 15 residues. CDR3 region: CASSIRDRDTDTQYF. The DNA of the CDR3 is TGCGCCAGCAGCATAAGGGACAGGGACACAGATACGCAGTATTTT. Complete variable domain (other parts from reference TRBV5-1 and TRBJ2-3): KAGVTQTPRYLIKTRGQQVTLSCSPISGHRSVSWYQQTPGQGLQFLFEYFSETQRNKGNFPGRFSGRQFSNSRSEMNVSTLELGDSALYLCASSIRDRDTDTQYFGPGTRLTVL.

CDR3 region: CASRLQASNTEAFF. Written as DNA, the CDR3 is TGTGCCAGCAGGCTACAGGCCTCGAACACTGAAGCTTTCTTT. J is TRBJ1-1 and V is TRBV2; possible D gene TRBD1, 5 bases. The CDR3 contains 14 residues. Trimming left V 6 bases short and J 1 base short, with 12 bases between. The germline CDR1 and CDR2 sequences are SNHLY and FYNNEI. The full variable domain, its missing parts supplied by reference TRBV2 and TRBJ1-1, is EPEVTQTPSHQVTQMGQEVILRCVPISNHLYFYWYRQILGQKVEFLVSFYNNEISEKSEIFDDQFSVERPDGSNFTLKIRSTKLEDSAMYFCASRLQASNTEAFFGQGTRLTVV.

The chain carries TRBV27 and TRBJ1-1; possible D gene TRBD1, 6 bases. Trimming removed 9 bases at V and 5 bases at J, with 13 bases between. Germline V gene lookup returns CDR1 MNHEY and CDR2 SMNVEV (reference sequence). This CDR3 comprises 12 residues. CDR3 residues: CASTGIGTEAFF. DNA of the CDR3: TGTGCCAGTACAGGGATTGGGACTGAAGCTTTCTTT.

The chain is built from TRBV7-2 and TRBJ1-1; 7 bases align to TRBD1. Trimming at V came to 2 bases and at J to 2 bases, leaving 8 bases not matched to a gene. In germline, CDR1 is SGHTA, CDR2 FQGNSA. CDR3 size: 16 residues. Here the CDR3 DNA reads TGTGCCAGCAGCTTACAAGGGGGCGCGCGAAACACTGAAGCTTTCTTT. Its protein is CASSLQGGARNTEAFF.

The chain employs TRBV28 and TRBJ2-7, with 10 bases matching TRBD1. The junction had 13 bases not matched to a gene; V was cut back by 7 bases and J by 1 base. Germline lookup yields CDR1 MDHEN and CDR2 SYDVKM. The CDR3 is 17 residues long. DNA of the CDR3: TGTGCCAGCAAGCTCAAACTCCGGGACAGGGGATCCTACGAGCAGTACTTC. It encodes CASKLKLRDRGSYEQYF.

The chain links TRBV7-2 to TRBJ2-5, with 11 bases lining up with TRBD2. The CDR3 sequence is 16 residues long. The J segment lost 1 base and the V segment lost 1 base, leaving 2 bases of the junction unmatched. CDR1 and CDR2 from the germline V gene are SGHTA and FQGNSA. CDR3 loop: CASSLEGTSGQETQYF. DNA of the CDR3: TGTGCCAGCAGCTTAGAAGGGACTAGCGGCCAAGAGACCCAGTACTTC. The full variable domain, rest sourced from reference TRBV7-2 and TRBJ2-5, is GAGVSQSPSNKVTEKGKDVELRCDPISGHTALYWYRQSLGQGLEFLIYFQGNSAPDKSGLPSDRFSAERTGGSVSTLTIQRTQQEDSAVYLCASSLEGTSGQETQYFGPGTRLLVL.

The J gene is TRBJ1-1, the V gene TRBV10-2, with 7 bases identical to TRBD1. Germline assignment: CDR1 WSHSY and CDR2 SAAADI. The CDR3 runs to 16 residues. V shed 5 bases and J 0 bases; nucleotides not matched to a gene: 9. DNA for the CDR3: TGCGCCAGCAGTCCAAGACAGGGACTTATGAACACTGAAGCTTTCTTT. This gives the protein CASSPRQGLMNTEAFF.

V gene TRBV11-3 combines with J gene TRBJ2-1, with 8 positions matching TRBD1. This CDR3 comprises 15 residues. Germline lookup yields CDR1 SGHNT and CDR2 YENEEA. After removal of 4 bases from V and 0 bases from J, the junction contained 2 bases not matched to a gene. The DNA of the CDR3 is TGTGCCAGCAGCTCACAGGGGGGCTCCTACAATGAGCAGTTCTTC. Amino acid sequence: CASSSQGGSYNEQFF.

This chain joins TRBV7-2 and TRBJ1-3; 7 bases align to TRBD1. Trimming took 1 base from V and 3 from J; bases not matched to a gene: 6. Germline CDR1 SGHTA, CDR2 FQGNSA. CDR3 length: 16 amino acids. The CDR3 coding sequence is TGTGCCAGCAGCTTAGGAGGAACAGGGGTTGGAAACACCATATATTTT. As protein: CASSLGGTGVGNTIYF.

In its sample, this clone was seen once. The rearrangement joins TRBV6-5 to TRBJ1-1; no clear D gene. V lost 7 bases and J lost 3, with 12 bases in between. This CDR3 is 13 amino acids long. From germline, CDR1 is MNHEY and CDR2 SVGAGI. The CDR3 is CASTLRQDTEAFF. CDR3 sequence (DNA): TGTGCCAGCACCCTTCGGCAGGACACTGAAGCTTTCTTT.

This clone was detected a few times. V and J are TRBV19 and TRBJ1-2; 10 bases are shared with TRBD1. The CDR3 covers 17 residues. Losses at the gene ends were 3 bases for V and 2 bases for J; bases not matched to a gene: 9. Germline V gene data show CDR1 as LNHDA and CDR2 as SQIVND (reference sequence). The CDR3 protein is CASSMLVGQGRNYGYTF. The CDR3 region has the DNA TGTGCCAGTAGTATGCTGGTGGGACAGGGGAGGAACTATGGCTACACCTTC.

The chain links TRBV7-9 to TRBJ2-1; 7 bases fit TRBD2. The V gene end was trimmed by 3 bases and the J gene end by 10 bases; junction bases not matched to a gene: 3. The V gene's germline CDR1 is SEHNR and CDR2 FQNEAQ (reference sequence). The CDR3 has 12 amino acids. In DNA, the CDR3 is TGTGCCAGCAGCTTCGGGGGGATGGAGCAGTTCTTC. Amino acids: CASSFGGMEQFF.

In its sample, this clone was seen a few times. The genes are TRBV28 and TRBJ2-7; 10 nucleotides agree with TRBD1. V trimming: 4 bases; J trimming: 4 bases; junction bases outside the gene matches: 7. The CDR3 consists of 15 residues. Germline lookup yields CDR1 MDHEN and CDR2 SYDVKM. The CDR3 DNA is TGTGCCAGCAGTTGGGCCGACAGGGGGCGGTACGAGCAGTACTTC. It specifies CASSWADRGRYEQYF.

V gene TRBV2 combines with J gene TRBJ2-2; 7 positions match TRBD2. Unmatched junction bases numbered 6, after V lost 8 bases and J lost 6 bases. The CDR3 totals 13 residues. CDR1 and CDR2 from the germline V gene are SNHLY and FYNNEI. CDR3 amino acids: CASQREGAGELFF. The CDR3, as DNA: TGTGCCAGCCAAAGGGAGGGAGCCGGGGAGCTGTTTTTT.

This chain joins TRBV19 and TRBJ1-2; possible D gene TRBD1, 6 bases. Germline loops: CDR1 LNHDA, CDR2 SQIVND (reference sequence). This CDR3 is built from 15 residues. Between the trimmed V and J ends, which lost 6 bases and 1 base, there was a span of 15 bases. The DNA for the CDR3 is TGTGCCAGTAGGGAGCGATCAGGGGTTAACTATGGCTACACCTTC. Translating gives CASRERSGVNYGYTF. The variable domain in full, completed from reference TRBV19 and TRBJ1-2, reads DGGITQSPKYLFRKEGQNVTLSCEQNLNHDAMYWYRQDPGQGLRLIYYSQIVNDFQKGDIAEGYSVSREKKESFPLTVTSAQKNPTAFYLCASRERSGVNYGYTFGSGTRLTVV.

The chain joins TRBV7-2 to TRBJ2-3, with no clear D. The CDR3 has 13 residues. The germline CDR1 and CDR2 sequences are SGHTA and FQGNSA. Trimming stripped 1 base from V and 2 bases from J, with 4 bases between. CDR3 nucleotides: TGTGCCAGCAGCTTAGACTACACAGATACGCAGTATTTT. Translation gives CASSLDYTDTQYF. Drawing the rest from reference TRBV7-2 and TRBJ2-3, the complete variable domain is GAGVSQSPSNKVTEKGKDVELRCDPISGHTALYWYRQSLGQGLEFLIYFQGNSAPDKSGLPSDRFSAERTGGSVSTLTIQRTQQEDSAVYLCASSLDYTDTQYFGPGTRLTVL.

The rearrangement uses TRBV4-1 and TRBJ2-7, with 7 bases matching TRBD1. V dropped 2 bases and J dropped 6; count of bases not matched to a gene: 7. Germline CDR1 reads MGHRA; CDR2 reads YSYEKL. This CDR3 has 14 residues. The CDR3 DNA reads as TGCGCCAGCAGCCAAAAGACAGGGTTGCGCGAGCAGTACTTC. This gives the protein CASSQKTGLREQYF.

This chain uses TRBV27 with TRBJ2-7; 11 bases align to TRBD1. The J segment lost 6 bases and the V segment lost 6 bases, leaving 10 bases of the junction unmatched. Per the germline V gene, CDR1 is MNHEY and CDR2 is SMNVEV (reference sequence). The CDR3 has 15 residues. CDR3: CASSLAGQGDSEQYF. Written as DNA, the CDR3 is TGTGCCAGCAGCCTAGCGGGACAGGGGGACAGCGAGCAGTACTTC.

The rearrangement uses TRBV29-1 and TRBJ2-2, with D unresolved. V was shortened by 3 bases and J by 6 bases, with 8 bases between the two germline ends. This CDR3 spans 12 amino acids. Looked up from germline, CDR1 is SQVTM and CDR2 is ANQGSEA. CDR3: CSVDVEAGELFF. The CDR3 DNA sequence: TGCAGCGTTGACGTCGAGGCCGGGGAGCTGTTTTTT.

This chain connects TRBV7-8 to TRBJ1-4, with 9 bases fitting TRBD1. CDR1 SGHVS and CDR2 FQNEAQ come from the germline V gene. Trimming removed 4 bases from V and 8 bases from J; junction bases left unmatched: 14. This CDR3 region has 17 residues. Here the CDR3 DNA reads TGTGCCAGCAGCTGGGGGCCACCCGGGACAGGGAGAGAAAAACTGTTTTTT. Translated, it gives CASSWGPPGTGREKLFF.

The V gene is TRBV30, the J gene TRBJ2-7, with D possibly being TRBD2 (5 bases). From germline, CDR1 is GTSNPN and CDR2 SVGIG (reference sequence). This CDR3 is built from 12 residues. Trimming took 0 bases from V and 2 from J, leaving 5 bases between them. CDR3 region: CAWSVLAYEQYF. CDR3 nucleotide sequence: TGTGCCTGGAGTGTACTAGCCTACGAGCAGTACTTC.

This chain connects TRBV7-9 to TRBJ2-2; 11 nucleotides match TRBD2. The CDR3 is made up of 16 amino acids. Germline V lookup: CDR1 SEHNR, CDR2 FQNEAQ (reference sequence). J was trimmed by 3 bases and V by 6 bases; bases with no gene match: 6. The CDR3 region is CASRTPGLADTGELFF. As DNA, the CDR3 is TGTGCCAGCAGAACACCGGGACTAGCGGACACCGGGGAGCTGTTTTTT.

This clone showed up just a few times. V gene TRBV6-4 combines with J gene TRBJ2-3; 11 bases are a match to TRBD2. CDR1 is MRHNA, CDR2 SNTAGT, per germline. CDR3 length equals 15 residues. Trimming cost V 8 bases and J 5 bases; bases outside gene matches: 9. CDR3 in amino acids: CASGLTSGGGDTQYF. CDR3 DNA sequence: TGTGCCAGCGGTCTAACTAGCGGGGGCGGAGATACGCAGTATTTT.

This sequence joins TRBV19 and TRBJ2-7; 7 nucleotides match TRBD1. There are 16 residues in the CDR3. V lost 5 bases, J lost 3 bases, and 13 bases stayed unmatched. In germline, CDR1 is LNHDA, CDR2 SQIVND (reference sequence). Here the CDR3 DNA reads TGTGCCAGTAGTGCCTTTATCCGGGACAGAGACTACGAGCAGTACTTC. It is translated as CASSAFIRDRDYEQYF.

The CDR3 DNA follows: TGCGCCAGCAGCTTGGGTCCGGCAGGGGGCGTGAGGGGCTACACCTTC. Its translation is CASSLGPAGGVRGYTF. V usage is TRBV5-1 and J usage is TRBJ1-2; 8 bases match TRBD1. V shed 0 bases, J shed 8 bases, and the junction held 12 bases outside the gene matches. The CDR3 has 16 residues. Germline loops: CDR1 SGHRS, CDR2 YFSETQ. Supplemented by reference TRBV5-1 and TRBJ1-2, the full variable domain reads KAGVTQTPRYLIKTRGQQVTLSCSPISGHRSVSWYQQTPGQGLQFLFEYFSETQRNKGNFPGRFSGRQFSNSRSEMNVSTLELGDSALYLCASSLGPAGGVRGYTFGSGTRLTVV.

The chain has TRBV7-2 and TRBJ1-3; 7 bases are shared with TRBD1. V shed 5 bases, J shed 0 bases, and the junction held 7 bases outside the gene matches. In germline, CDR1 is SGHTA, CDR2 FQGNSA. The CDR3 totals 16 residues. CDR3 sequence: CASSIRQGRSGNTIYF. CDR3 bases: TGTGCCAGCAGCATCCGACAGGGCCGCTCTGGAAACACCATATATTTT.

This clone was seen only once. The chain's CDR3 is CASSILQVRSNTGELFF. CDR3 bases: TGCGCCAGCAGCATTCTACAGGTGCGTTCGAACACCGGGGAGCTGTTTTTT. This chain joins TRBV5-1 and TRBJ2-2; possibly TRBD1 for D (5 bases). The germline CDR1 and CDR2 sequences are SGHRS and YFSETQ. Trimming shortened V by 4 bases and J by 0 bases, and 16 bases separated the two germline ends. This CDR3 comprises 17 residues.

The table lists this clone with a few counts. This CDR3 is CASSLAGGLMNTEAFF. The CDR3 DNA is TGTGCCAGCAGCTTGGCGGGGGGCTTAATGAACACTGAAGCTTTCTTT. V is TRBV5-4 and J is TRBJ1-1; maybe TRBD1 (6 bases). The ends were cut back, 0 bases at V and 0 bases at J, with 12 bases in the middle. The CDR3 runs 16 residues. The germline CDR1 and CDR2 sequences are SGHNT and YYREEE (reference sequence).

CDR3 sequence: CASSLLPSSGGNEQYF. CDR3 coding DNA: TGTGCCAGCAGCTTACTCCCGAGTTCGGGGGGCAACGAGCAGTACTTC. The chain employs TRBV13 and TRBJ2-7, with D perhaps matching TRBD2 (7 bases). The CDR3 covers 16 residues. Germline V gives CDR1 PRHDT, CDR2 FYEKMQ (reference sequence). Trimming removed 2 bases at V and 5 bases at J, with 19 bases between.

The rearrangement joins TRBV11-3 to TRBJ2-1; 8 nucleotides line up with TRBD2. In germline, CDR1 is SGHNT, CDR2 YENEEA. The CDR3 loop spans 15 amino acids. The V segment lost 5 bases and the J segment 4 bases; nucleotides outside the gene matches: 7. The CDR3 sequence is CASSPRGGGYNEQFF. CDR3 sequence (DNA): TGTGCCAGCAGCCCCCGGGGCGGGGGGTACAATGAGCAGTTCTTC.

This chain uses TRBV28 with TRBJ2-7; 8 bases agree with TRBD2. The CDR3 extends over 15 amino acids. After removal of 5 bases from V and 4 bases from J, the junction contained 10 bases not matched to a gene. The germline gives CDR1 MDHEN, CDR2 SYDVKM. CDR3 bases: TGTGCCAGCAGTACCCCGGGACTAGGGACTTACGAGCAGTACTTC. It encodes CASSTPGLGTYEQYF.

This chain joins TRBV6-1 and TRBJ2-1; no clear D. V lost 8 bases and J 4 bases, leaving 9 bases between the germline ends. The CDR3 has 12 residues. CDR1 is MNHNS, CDR2 SASEGT, per germline. The CDR3 nucleotides are TGTGCCAGCCCTGATCGGTACAATGAGCAGTTCTTC. Its protein product is CASPDRYNEQFF.